Below are 4 T cell receptor beta chains sequenced from a single sample in a study of OX40 agonist ivuxolimab in advanced cancers. Sequenced by immunoSEQ multiplex PCR; TCRdb stores in-frame clones only, minus some. The table shows about 40,000 clones, with around 89% occurring only once. The source was CD4+ or CD8+ T cells sorted from blood, collected in a trial of the OX40 agonist ivuxolimab. The origin of the receptors is an adult with an advanced solid tumor such as melanoma, head and neck, liver or kidney cancer.

The J gene is TRBJ2-1, the V gene TRBV4-1, with 8 bases matching TRBD1. In germline, CDR1 is MGHRA, CDR2 YSYEKL. J was trimmed by 7 bases and V by 3 bases; bases with no gene match: 11. The CDR3 length is 16 residues. The CDR3: CASSQSMGTGSNEQFF. For the CDR3, the DNA is TGCGCCAGCAGCCAGAGTATGGGGACAGGTTCGAATGAGCAGTTCTTC.

To note about this clone: The junction departs from the called germline gene at one end, perhaps through a read error. The chain has TRBV7-9 and TRBJ2-1; unclear D gene. This CDR3 contains 13 residues. Per germline, CDR1 SEHNR and CDR2 FQNEAQ (reference sequence). The CDR3 coding sequence is TGTGCCAGCAGCTTAGGTCAGTTTCTCGAACGGCTCTTC. As protein: CASSLGQFLERLF.

This sequence joins TRBV10-3 and TRBJ1-2; a weak D match, TRBD1 (6 bases). The CDR3 totals 11 residues. The germline V gene encodes CDR1 ENHRY and CDR2 SYGVKD. V was trimmed by 9 bases and J by 7 bases, leaving 12 bases between them. The CDR3 reads CAITGYGGYTF. The CDR3 bases are TGTGCCATTACAGGGTACGGTGGCTACACCTTC.

CDR3 amino acids: CASSADSYTNYGYTF. The CDR3, as DNA: TGTGCCAGCAGTGCCGACAGCTACACTAACTATGGCTACACCTTC. The rearrangement uses TRBV6-6 and TRBJ1-2; the D gene is possibly TRBD1 (5 bases). There are 15 residues in the CDR3. The V end lost 5 bases, the J end lost 0 bases, and 13 bases lay between the germline ends. CDR1 is MNHNY, CDR2 SVGAGI, per germline (reference sequence).